Following are 27 T cell receptor beta chains from one sample sequenced in a study of blood T cell repertoires in COVID-19 (dated by TCRdb to the early 2020s). Preparation of the library involved the immunoSEQ multiplex PCR assay. TCRdb re-hosts the immuneACCESS table, in-frame sequences only. Its copies lack some clones; in the studies checked, an unresolved V gene accounts for under half of them, and the cause for the rest is not known. The sample records fewer than 300,000 clones, 83% of which are singletons. The ten largest clones add up to approximately 9% of the sample. The sequenced sample was peripheral blood. The receptors were gathered from a woman in her 50s who had recovered from COVID-19.

The chain uses TRBV19 and TRBJ1-5; D call uncertain. Germline CDR1 and CDR2: LNHDA and SQIVND (reference sequence). The CDR3 is 14 amino acids. V was pared by 3 bases and J by 3 bases, with 9 bases between. The CDR3 DNA reads TGTGCCAGTAGTATCCTGCAGGACAATCAGCCCCAGCATTTT. It is translated as CASSILQDNQPQHF.

This chain connects TRBV27 to TRBJ1-4; perhaps TRBD1 as D (6 bases). Per the germline V gene, CDR1 is MNHEY and CDR2 is SMNVEV (reference sequence). V shed 2 bases and J shed 3 bases, with 7 bases lying between them. The CDR3 totals 14 residues. In nucleotides, the CDR3 is TGTGCCAGCAGTTTAGCAGGGGCTAATGAAAAACTGTTTTTT. Amino acids: CASSLAGANEKLFF.

V and J are TRBV7-5 and TRBJ2-3; TRBD2, the table's D call, lacks a check against the DNA. TRBV7-5 is deemed a pseudogene. This CDR3 has 17 amino acids. The CDR3 protein is CVRSSTLLAGDTDTQYF. CDR3 bases: TGTGTCAGAAGCTCAACCCTACTAGCGGGGGACACAGATACGCAGTATTTT.

The V and J genes are TRBV7-8 and TRBJ2-5; 11 bases align to TRBD2. Germline lookup yields CDR1 SGHVS and CDR2 FQNEAQ. The length of the CDR3 is 13 residues. Germline trimming cut 6 bases from V and 5 bases from J; bases unmatched to any gene: 2. The CDR3 region is CASRSSGGETQYF. In DNA form, the CDR3 reads TGTGCCAGCAGATCTAGCGGGGGGGAGACCCAGTACTTC.

V gene TRBV4-1 combines with J gene TRBJ2-7; D unresolved. The ends were cut back, 1 base at V and 7 bases at J, with 14 bases in the middle. Germline V lookup: CDR1 MGHRA, CDR2 YSYEKL. The CDR3 has 14 amino acids. For the CDR3, the DNA is TGCGCCAGCAGCCAAGTCCCTAGTATTGTGGAGCAGTACTTC. Translated, it gives CASSQVPSIVEQYF.

The rearrangement joins TRBV14 to TRBJ1-2, with 8 nucleotides matching TRBD1. Germline trimming cut 2 bases from V and 1 base from J; bases unmatched to any gene: 3. The V gene's germline CDR1 is SGHDN and CDR2 FVKESK. The CDR3 consists of 15 residues. The CDR3 is CASSQSRGLNYGYTF. For the CDR3, the DNA is TGTGCCAGCAGCCAAAGCAGGGGGCTTAACTATGGCTACACCTTC.

V and J are TRBV28 and TRBJ2-1; 9 nucleotides match TRBD2. The CDR3 is 14 residues long. With V trimmed by 9 bases and J by 6 bases, 9 bases remained unmatched. The germline V gene encodes CDR1 MDHEN and CDR2 SYDVKM. This chain's CDR3 is CASFNSGSPNEQFF. Written as DNA, the CDR3 is TGTGCCAGTTTTAATAGCGGGAGTCCCAATGAGCAGTTCTTC.

The V gene is TRBV5-1, the J gene TRBJ2-1; 9 bases agree with TRBD1. Germline lookup yields CDR1 SGHRS and CDR2 YFSETQ. The CDR3 spans 19 residues. Losses at the gene ends were 5 bases for V and 0 bases for J; bases not matched to a gene: 15. The DNA of the CDR3 is TGCGCCAGCAGGGGAACCGGGACAGGGCTCATGTTCTCCTACAATGAGCAGTTCTTC. Amino acids: CASRGTGTGLMFSYNEQFF.

J is TRBJ1-4 and V is TRBV6-5, with D maybe TRBD1 (6 bases). Germline CDR1 MNHEY, CDR2 SVGAGI. The V end lost 6 bases, the J end lost 0 bases, and 11 bases lay between the germline ends. The CDR3 runs to 15 residues. The CDR3 DNA sequence: TGTGCCAGCAGACCAGGGGCCGCAACTAATGAAAAACTGTTTTTT. Protein: CASRPGAATNEKLFF.

The chain has TRBV5-4 and TRBJ2-5; 7 positions agree with TRBD2. This CDR3 comprises 15 residues. CDR1 is SGHNT, CDR2 YYREEE, per germline (reference sequence). V shed 2 bases, J shed 3 bases, and the junction held 7 bases outside the gene matches. The CDR3 loop is CASSLGRGREETQYF. In DNA form, the CDR3 reads TGTGCCAGCAGCTTAGGGCGGGGGAGAGAAGAGACCCAGTACTTC. Based on the CDR3 plus reference TRBV5-4 and TRBJ2-5, the full variable domain is ETGVTQSPTHLIKTRGQQVTLRCSSQSGHNTVSWYQQALGQGPQFIFQYYREEENGRGNFPPRFSGLQFPNYSSELNVNALELDDSALYLCASSLGRGREETQYFGPGTRLLVL.

CDR3 DNA sequence: TGTGCCAGTAGTAAAGACTGGGGGGATGAAAAACTGTTTTTT. It encodes CASSKDWGDEKLFF. The chain combines TRBV19 with TRBJ1-4; weak D call: TRBD1 (5 bases). Trimming removed 4 bases at V and 6 bases at J, with 12 bases between. In germline, CDR1 is LNHDA, CDR2 SQIVND (reference sequence). The CDR3 spans 14 residues.

The rearrangement uses TRBV5-1 and TRBJ1-3, with TRBD1 matching 9 bases. Trimming took 4 bases from V and 4 from J; bases not matched to a gene: 9. There are 16 residues in the CDR3. Looked up from germline, CDR1 is SGHRS and CDR2 is YFSETQ. CDR3 bases: TGCGCCAGCAGCGCATACAGGGGGCGCGAAGGAAACACCATATATTTT. Its translation: CASSAYRGREGNTIYF.

This clone was observed a single time. The chain links TRBV28 to TRBJ1-1; 7 bases map to TRBD1. V lost 10 bases, J lost 5 bases, and 13 bases stayed unmatched. The length of the CDR3 is 14 residues. CDR1 and CDR2 (germline): MDHEN, SYDVKM. DNA of the CDR3: TGTGCCACCGACAGGGTCGGGGTGGGAACTGAAGCTTTCTTT. It encodes CATDRVGVGTEAFF.

The chain has TRBV7-2 and TRBJ1-4; perhaps TRBD1 as D (5 bases). In germline, CDR1 is SGHTA, CDR2 FQGNSA. V lost 0 bases and J 4 bases, leaving 12 bases between the germline ends. The CDR3 extends over 16 amino acids. The CDR3 loop reads CASSLAPGYNNEKLFF. DNA for the CDR3: TGTGCCAGCAGCTTAGCTCCAGGGTACAATAATGAAAAACTGTTTTTT.

The rearrangement joins TRBV28 to TRBJ1-6; 8 bases agree with TRBD1. V lost 6 bases, J lost 8 bases, and 12 bases stayed unmatched. The CDR3 totals 16 residues. The germline CDR1 and CDR2 sequences are MDHEN and SYDVKM. CDR3 amino acids: CASRPQGTGGYSPLHF. The CDR3 bases are TGTGCCAGCAGGCCCCAGGGGACAGGAGGTTATTCACCCCTCCACTTT.

This chain joins TRBV5-1 and TRBJ2-1; 8 bases line up with TRBD1. This CDR3 has 18 amino acids. Germline CDR1 SGHRS, CDR2 YFSETQ. V trimming: 4 bases; J trimming: 4 bases; junction bases outside the gene matches: 16. The CDR3 nucleotides are TGCGCCAGCAGCGTGAAACGGATAGGGACAGGATTATACAATGAGCAGTTCTTC. Translating it yields CASSVKRIGTGLYNEQFF.

J is TRBJ2-7 and V is TRBV11-1, with TRBD1 matching 9 bases. The CDR3 consists of 15 residues. Germline V lookup: CDR1 SGHAT, CDR2 FQDESV (reference sequence). J gave up 5 bases and V 2 bases, and 7 bases lay outside the gene matches. CDR3 DNA sequence: TGTGCCAGCAGCTTAATGGGACAGGGACTCAACGAGCAGTACTTC. Its protein is CASSLMGQGLNEQYF.

In this sample, this clone turned up many times. This rearrangement joins TRBV28 to TRBJ2-3; TRBD1 matches 10 bases. The germline gives CDR1 MDHEN, CDR2 SYDVKM. The length of the CDR3 is 15 residues. V gave up 7 bases and J gave up 3 bases; unmatched junction bases: 7. CDR3: CASKPGQGHTDTQYF. CDR3 DNA: TGTGCCAGCAAACCGGGACAGGGGCATACAGATACGCAGTATTTT.

The gene calls are TRBV5-1 and TRBJ2-3; the match to TRBD2 covers 7 bases. The CDR3 extends over 16 amino acids. Germline V gene sequence: CDR1 SGHRS, CDR2 YFSETQ. V lost 3 bases and J lost 0; bases outside the gene matches: 7. In nucleotides, the CDR3 is TGCGCCAGCAGCTCACTAGCGAGCGCTAGCACAGATACGCAGTATTTT. It is translated as CASSSLASASTDTQYF.

This clone was picked up one time. The gene calls are TRBV11-3 and TRBJ2-2; TRBD1 agrees at 7 bases. Per the germline V gene, CDR1 is SGHNT and CDR2 is YENEEA. V trimming: 3 bases; J trimming: 1 base; junction bases outside the gene matches: 8. CDR3 length: 17 residues. The CDR3 DNA sequence: TGTGCCAGCAGCTTGAGTTCGTGGACAGGGAACACCGGGGAGCTGTTTTTT. It translates to CASSLSSWTGNTGELFF.

The chain combines TRBV5-1 with TRBJ2-1; 14 bases match TRBD2. The germline V gene encodes CDR1 SGHRS and CDR2 YFSETQ. The CDR3 has 14 amino acids. V was pared by 4 bases and J by 8 bases, with 2 bases of the junction left unmatched. The CDR3 sequence: CASSPGLAGDEQFF. The CDR3 region has the DNA TGCGCCAGCAGCCCGGGACTAGCGGGAGATGAGCAGTTCTTC.

This clone occurred a few times. This chain uses TRBV7-3 with TRBJ1-5, with D perhaps matching TRBD1 (5 bases). V lost 5 bases and J lost 5, with 10 bases in between. The CDR3 is made up of 13 amino acids. Germline loops: CDR1 SGHTA, CDR2 FQGTGA. The CDR3 region has the DNA TGTGCCAGCAGCGGGGGGGTCGATCAGCCCCAGCATTTT. This codes for CASSGGVDQPQHF.

In DNA form, the CDR3 reads TGTGCCAGCAGCTTTCAAAGCGGGGGGGCGAAGGAGCAGTACTTC. Amino acid sequence: CASSFQSGGAKEQYF. The V and J genes are TRBV11-1 and TRBJ2-7; the match to TRBD2 covers 10 bases. With 3 bases clipped from V and 7 bases from J, the junction kept 9 bases outside the gene matches. This CDR3 is built from 15 residues. The V gene's germline CDR1 is SGHAT and CDR2 FQDESV (reference sequence).

The CDR3 DNA follows: TGTGCCAGCAGTCGCTTTCCGGGACAGGAAAACATTCAGTACTTC. As protein: CASSRFPGQENIQYF. This chain joins TRBV27 and TRBJ2-4; TRBD1 matches 8 bases. The CDR3 is 15 amino acids. The junction had 8 bases not matched to a gene; V was cut back by 5 bases and J by 5 bases. From germline, CDR1 is MNHEY and CDR2 SMNVEV (reference sequence).

This chain joins TRBV6-2 or TRBV6-3 and TRBJ2-2; 9 bases fit TRBD1. V was clipped by 2 bases and J by 6 bases; unmatched bases: 7. The CDR3 is 16 residues long. Germline V gene lookup returns CDR1 MNHEY and CDR2 SVGEGT. The CDR3 nucleotides read TGTGCCAGCAGTTACCGCTGGACAGGGGCCCCCGGGGAGCTGTTTTTT. Encoded protein: CASSYRWTGAPGELFF.

The chain joins TRBV4-1 to TRBJ1-2, with D perhaps TRBD1 (6 bases). The CDR3 runs 13 residues. In germline, CDR1 is MGHRA, CDR2 YSYEKL. The V gene lost 4 bases and the J gene lost 6 bases, with 12 bases spanning the gap. The DNA of the CDR3 is TGCGCCAGCAGCCCCGGAAACAGGGATGGCTACACCTTC. Its protein product is CASSPGNRDGYTF.

This clone was counted a few times. This rearrangement joins TRBV11-1 to TRBJ2-3, with 10 nucleotides matching TRBD2. Germline CDR1 and CDR2: SGHAT and FQDESV (reference sequence). Trimming took 1 base from V and 9 from J; bases not matched to a gene: 7. This CDR3 region has 15 residues. CDR3 region: CASSLEASGGGTQYF. CDR3 in DNA: TGTGCCAGCAGCTTAGAGGCTAGCGGGGGAGGCACGCAGTATTTT.